Listed below are T cell receptor beta chains from one sample, sequenced in a study of T cell repertoires in cytomegalovirus infection. TCRdb passed the reads through MiXCR, listing each CDR3 protein once. The table shows a few hundred thousand distinct CDR3 sequences, with 15% to 20% occurring only once. The sequenced material came from PBMCs. Receptors originate from a human donor in good health (CMV status not recorded). Some clones in this sample may be carry-over from other donors' samples. Each CDR3 is given with its conserved first and last residue.

v_gene | CDR3aa
TRBV6-1 | CASSERGGGQPQHF
TRBV20-1 | CSARWGLMSNQPQHF
TRBV5-1 | CASSPDGSTEAFF
TRBV11-1 | CASSFHWDGYEQYF
TRBV7-2 | CASSLGDRPFRGYTF
TRBV20-1 | CSARNSGGAYNEQFF
TRBV11-2 | CASSLDPGESVSFF
TRBV28 | CASRGQNNYGYTF
TRBV6-8 | CASRIDREGAYEQYF
TRBV7-9 | CASSLQEDLNYGYTF
TRBV20-1 | CSASGGDNSGNTIYF
TRBV28 | CASSLPQGAASPLHF
TRBV6-1 | CASTLDRRYTEAFF
TRBV12-5 | CASGLGDSTNSPLHF
TRBV7-3 | CASSLERGITDTQYF
TRBV20-1 | CSASGWQETQYF
TRBV6-5 | CASAEQYFGPGKHF
TRBV6-5 | CASSQTRQGDSPLHF
TRBV15 | CATSRDKGPSHSSYNEQFF
TRBV2 | CASSDLAGYNEQFF
TRBV6-1 | CASSQVGSGRRRSTEAFF
TRBV7-9 | CASSPRTPGSSYNEQFF
TRBV7-2 | CASSLAAGGPGTGELFF
TRBV5-3 | CASSLAGKDEKLFF
TRBV6-5 | CASSYEGSFTDTQYF
TRBV12-3/TRBV12-4 | CASSTMTGLGYTF
TRBV3-1 | CASRDSAYYEQYF
TRBV7-2 | CASRGRGNTEAFF
TRBV5-4 | CASSLSRTSGVMWEQFF
TRBV20-1 | CSAQINSYNEQFF
TRBV5-4 | CASSSRTGIDTQYF
TRBV4-2 | CASSRYGTEYSYEQYF
TRBV19 | CAIGRSNTGELFF
TRBV7-2 | CAVGVRDQPQHF
TRBV19 | CASSIGADPAYNEQFF
TRBV7-9 | CASSLSILWGPNEQFF
TRBV6-2/TRBV6-3 | CASSTVSSTDTQYF
TRBV20-1 | CSARDLTDTQYF
TRBV4-3 | CASSQTGELFF
TRBV7-8 | CASSSRTGGTEQYF
TRBV7-9 | CASSIAFLYNEQFF
TRBV6-2/TRBV6-3 | CASSYPVAGSYNEQFF
TRBV4-1 | CASSQARGQPQHF